A selection of T cell receptor beta chains follows, all from one sample in a study of shared clonotypes between healthy human individuals. Profiling relied on immunoSEQ multiplex PCR, and the TCRdb table lists in-frame clones only, not all of them. The sample shows millions of clones, just under 95% of them seen only once. Sequencing input: naive CD8+ T cells sorted from blood. The receptors shown here come from a man between 18 and 35 years old in good health. Both conserved end residues are part of each CDR3. D genes are given only for firm matches. Clone size, where shown, is once, few, many, or a class for clones that have expanded.

D,V,size,J,CDR3,DNA
.,TRBV4-1,.,TRBJ1-1,CASSQVVGHGNTEAFF,TGCGCCAGCAGCCAAGTTGTGGGACATGGGAACACTGAAGCTTTCTTT
.,TRBV4-1,.,TRBJ2-7,CASSQQELHEQYF,TGCGCCAGCAGCCAACAAGAACTTCACGAGCAGTACTTC
TRBD2,TRBV4-1,.,TRBJ2-7,CASSQVSGAAYEQYF,TGCGCCAGCAGCCAGGTTAGCGGGGCCGCCTACGAGCAGTACTTC
.,TRBV4-1,.,TRBJ2-1,CASSQDRGSPYNEQFF,TGCGCCAGCAGCCAAGATCGGGGGAGCCCCTACAATGAGCAGTTCTTC
TRBD1,TRBV6-5,.,TRBJ2-7,CASSYSSGQVIYEQYF,TGTGCCAGCAGTTACTCTTCCGGACAGGTCATCTACGAGCAGTACTTC
TRBD1,TRBV7-2,.,TRBJ2-5,CASSFPLDRGIEETQYF,TGTGCCAGCAGCTTCCCCTTAGACAGGGGAATAGAAGAGACCCAGTACTTC
.,TRBV7-9,.,TRBJ1-1,CASSTGPNTEAFF,TGTGCCAGCAGCACAGGACCGAACACTGAAGCTTTCTTT
TRBD1,TRBV6-6,.,TRBJ2-2,CASIGTVNTGELFF,TGTGCCAGCATCGGGACAGTAAACACCGGGGAGCTGTTTTTT
.,TRBV7-9,.,TRBJ2-1,CASSLRQGWDEQFF,TGTGCCAGCAGCTTAAGGCAGGGGTGGGATGAGCAGTTCTTC
TRBD2,TRBV11-2,.,TRBJ2-3,CASSSWRERDTQYF,TGTGCCAGCAGCTCGTGGCGGGAGCGAGATACGCAGTATTTT
TRBD2,TRBV27,.,TRBJ2-7,CASSQLADDHEQYF,TGTGCCAGCAGCCAACTAGCGGACGACCACGAGCAGTACTTC
.,TRBV7-9,.,TRBJ1-5,CASSLDTGTNSNQPQHF,TGTGCCAGCAGCTTAGATACGGGGACAAATAGCAATCAGCCCCAGCATTTT
TRBD2,TRBV5-6,.,TRBJ2-1,CASSSGLAGRDEQFF,TGTGCCAGCAGCTCCGGACTAGCGGGGAGGGATGAGCAGTTCTTC
.,TRBV19,.,TRBJ2-2,CASKEQGYGPGELFF,TGTGCCAGTAAGGAACAGGGATATGGACCCGGGGAGCTGTTTTTT
TRBD1,TRBV7-9,.,TRBJ2-7,CASSLAVGQGAHEQYF,TGTGCCAGCAGCTTAGCGGTGGGACAGGGGGCCCACGAGCAGTACTTC
.,TRBV6-1,.,TRBJ1-3,CASRGVSGNTIYF,TGTGCCAGCAGGGGGGTCTCCGGAAACACCATATATTTT
.,TRBV28,.,TRBJ2-5,CASSLFGNNQETQYF,TGTGCCAGCAGTTTATTCGGGAATAACCAAGAGACCCAGTACTTC
.,TRBV30,.,TRBJ1-6,CAWSERRYNSPLHF,TGTGCCTGGAGTGAACGCAGATATAATTCACCCCTCCACTTT
TRBD1,TRBV4-2,.,TRBJ2-1,CASSQGQGVLNEQFF,TGTGCCAGCAGCCAAGGACAGGGAGTACTGAATGAGCAGTTCTTC
.,TRBV21-1,few,TRBJ2-2,CASSMRFRAGELFF,TGTGCCAGCAGCATGAGGTTTAGGGCCGGGGAGCTGTTTTTT
.,TRBV7-7,few,TRBJ2-2,CASSKTWAGANTGELFF,TGTGCTAGCAGCAAAACGTGGGCAGGGGCGAACACCGGGGAGCTGTTTTTT
.,TRBV7-9,.,TRBJ2-5,CASSLAQGWETQYF,TGTGCCAGCAGCTTAGCACAGGGATGGGAGACCCAGTACTTC
TRBD1,TRBV7-9,.,TRBJ2-7,CASSFRQGPTYEQYF,TGTGCCAGCAGCTTCCGACAGGGCCCGACCTACGAGCAGTACTTC
TRBD2,TRBV13,.,TRBJ2-1,CASSSDTGGPYNEQFF,TGTGCCAGCAGCTCGGACACGGGGGGGCCTTACAATGAGCAGTTCTTC
TRBD1,TRBV6-5,.,TRBJ1-6,CASSGTGDSPLHF,TGTGCCAGCAGTGGGACAGGGGATTCACCCCTCCACTTT
.,TRBV5-1,.,TRBJ2-5,CASSLAASEETQYF,TGCGCCAGCAGCTTGGCTGCTAGCGAGGAGACCCAGTACTTC
.,TRBV6-5,.,TRBJ1-2,CASSYSQINGYTF,TGTGCCAGCAGTTACTCGCAAATAAATGGCTACACCTTC
.,TRBV7-2,.,TRBJ2-7,CASSFFSGTYEQYF,TGTGCCAGCAGCTTTTTCTCGGGGACCTACGAGCAGTACTTC
TRBD2,TRBV7-2,.,TRBJ2-7,CASSPQALAGAREQYF,TGTGCCAGCAGCCCCCAGGCTCTAGCGGGAGCTCGGGAGCAGTACTTC
.,TRBV27,.,TRBJ1-4,CASSWEQMKQLFF,TGTGCCAGCAGTTGGGAGCAAATGAAACAACTGTTTTTT
.,TRBV7-9,once,TRBJ2-7,CASTQDGTPYEQYF,TGTGCCAGCACCCAGGACGGGACCCCCTACGAGCAGTACTTC
TRBD1,TRBV28,.,TRBJ1-1,CASSFYRGSNTEAFF,TGTGCCAGCAGTTTTTACAGGGGGTCGAACACTGAAGCTTTCTTT
.,TRBV5-1,.,TRBJ1-6,CASSLGADSLNSPLHF,TGCGCCAGCAGCTTGGGGGCGGACAGTCTAAATTCACCCCTCCACTTT
.,TRBV7-9,once,TRBJ2-6,CASNPSHLRANVLTF,TGTGCCAGCAATCCCAGTCATCTAAGGGCCAACGTCCTGACTTTC
TRBD2,TRBV7-9,.,TRBJ2-3,CASSLSVASGRTDTQYF,TGTGCCAGCAGCTTAAGCGTGGCTAGCGGGAGAACAGATACGCAGTATTTT
.,TRBV5-1,.,TRBJ2-7,CASSLKRAGEQYF,TGCGCCAGCAGCTTGAAAAGGGCTGGGGAGCAGTACTTC
.,TRBV9,once,TRBJ2-5,CASSTPMGGAETQYF,TGTGCCAGCAGCACCCCTATGGGGGGTGCAGAGACCCAGTACTTC
.,TRBV7-9,.,TRBJ2-5,CASSSFRLQETQYF,TGTGCCAGCAGCTCGTTTAGACTGCAAGAGACCCAGTACTTC
.,TRBV27,.,TRBJ1-6,CASSPKSSRADSPLHF,TGTGCCAGCAGCCCCAAATCGTCTCGAGCCGATTCACCCCTCCACTTT
.,TRBV7-2,.,TRBJ2-7,CASSLSGRSYEQYF,TGTGCCAGCAGCTTATCGGGGCGCTCCTACGAGCAGTACTTC
.,TRBV7-2,.,TRBJ2-7,CASSSHRDLPYEQYF,TGTGCCAGCAGCTCGCACCGGGACTTGCCTTACGAGCAGTACTTC
.,TRBV29-1,.,TRBJ2-2,CGVEELAGAPGELFF,TGCGGCGTTGAAGAGCTGGCGGGGGCGCCCGGGGAGCTGTTTTTT
.,TRBV13,.,TRBJ1-1,CASSFTGLTNTEAFF,TGTGCCAGCAGCTTCACGGGACTCACGAACACTGAAGCTTTCTTT
.,TRBV15,.,TRBJ2-7,CATSRGSYEQYF,TGTGCCACCAGCCGGGGGTCCTACGAGCAGTACTTC
.,TRBV4-3,.,TRBJ1-4,CASSYRINEKLFF,TGCGCCAGCAGCTACAGAATTAATGAAAAACTGTTTTTT
TRBD1,TRBV5-1,.,TRBJ1-2,CASSLEGQSDSNYGYTF,TGCGCCAGCAGCTTGGAGGGACAGTCAGACTCTAACTATGGCTACACCTTC
.,TRBV4-3,.,TRBJ1-2,CASSQDVTVLNYGYTF,TGCGCCAGCAGCCAAGATGTGACAGTCCTTAACTATGGCTACACCTTC
.,TRBV27,.,TRBJ2-7,CASSLSRGTAYYEQYF,TGTGCCAGCAGTTTATCTCGCGGGACAGCTTACTACGAGCAGTACTTC
TRBD2,TRBV7-9,.,TRBJ2-2,CASSQAGVGTGELFF,TGTGCCAGCAGCCAGGCGGGAGTGGGTACCGGGGAGCTGTTTTTT
.,TRBV10-1,.,TRBJ2-7,CASSDLGSDYEQYF,TGCGCCAGCAGTGACCTCGGGAGTGACTACGAGCAGTACTTC
.,TRBV6-1,few,TRBJ1-6,CASQGFSPLHF,TGTGCCAGCCAGGGCTTTTCACCCCTCCACTTT
.,TRBV5-4,.,TRBJ2-5,CASSVLEGSRETQYF,TGTGCCAGCAGCGTCCTTGAGGGGAGCCGGGAGACCCAGTACTTC
.,TRBV19,.,TRBJ1-3,CARRPGYPGNTIYF,TGTGCCAGGAGACCAGGGTACCCTGGAAACACCATATATTTT
.,TRBV7-6,few,TRBJ1-1,CASSLDPNTEAFF,TGTGCCAGCAGCTTAGACCCGAACACTGAAGCTTTCTTT